The source of this T cell receptor (beta chain) is a study of blood T cell repertoires in COVID-19. Study at large: Whether acute or convalescent, the COVID-19 samples came from the United States, Italy and Spain. The analysed material was cDNA or gDNA that came from T cells, B-cell-depleted T cells, or PBMCs.

Trimming took 6 bases from V and 3 from J; bases not matched to a gene: 4. The CDR3 has 15 residues. The germline V gene encodes CDR1 MDHEN and CDR2 SYDVKM. Original processing methods: Amplification of reference gene primers was used by the study to estimate nucleated cell counts. The data were produced by immunoSEQ multiplex PCR, yet TCRdb's version contains in-frame clones alone and is incomplete. V, J and clone size reflect that table, while D and trimming were determined from the DNA. Of 350,000 to 450,000 clones listed, around 90% are singletons. The sequenced material came from peripheral blood. The receptor was derived from a middle-aged man with acute or convalescent COVID-19. The chain uses TRBV28 and TRBJ2-3; the match to TRBD2 covers 12 bases. Written as DNA, the CDR3 is TGTGCCAGCAGGACCACTAGCGGGGGGACAGATACGCAGTATTTT. Its protein is CASRTTSGGTDTQYF.